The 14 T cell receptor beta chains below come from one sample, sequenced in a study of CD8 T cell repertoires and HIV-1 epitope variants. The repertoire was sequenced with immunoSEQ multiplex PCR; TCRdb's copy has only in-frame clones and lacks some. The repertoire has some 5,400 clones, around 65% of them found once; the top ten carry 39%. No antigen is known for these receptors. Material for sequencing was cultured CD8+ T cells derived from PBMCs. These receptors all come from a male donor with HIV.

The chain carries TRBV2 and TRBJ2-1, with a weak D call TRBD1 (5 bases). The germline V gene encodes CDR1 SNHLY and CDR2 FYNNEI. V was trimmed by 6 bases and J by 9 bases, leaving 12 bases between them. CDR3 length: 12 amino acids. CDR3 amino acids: CASRIQGPEQFF. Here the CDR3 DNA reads TGTGCCAGCAGAATTCAGGGCCCTGAGCAGTTCTTC.

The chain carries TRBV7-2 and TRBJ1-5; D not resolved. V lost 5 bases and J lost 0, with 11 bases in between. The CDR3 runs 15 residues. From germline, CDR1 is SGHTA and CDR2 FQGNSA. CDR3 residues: CASSPEGYSNQPQHF. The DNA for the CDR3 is TGTGCCAGCAGCCCCGAGGGCTATAGCAATCAGCCCCAGCATTTT.

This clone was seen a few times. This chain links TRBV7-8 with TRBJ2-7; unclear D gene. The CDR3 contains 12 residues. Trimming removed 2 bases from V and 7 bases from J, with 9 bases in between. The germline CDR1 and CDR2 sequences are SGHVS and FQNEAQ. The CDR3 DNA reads TGTGCCAGCAGCTTAATCGGTAGGGAGCAGTACTTC. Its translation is CASSLIGREQYF.

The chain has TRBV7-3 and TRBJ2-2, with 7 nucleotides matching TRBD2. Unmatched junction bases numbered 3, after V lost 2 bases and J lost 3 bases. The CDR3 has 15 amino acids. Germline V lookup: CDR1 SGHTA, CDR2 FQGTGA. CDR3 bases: TGTGCCAGCAGCTTAGGACTAGTCGACACCGGGGAGCTGTTTTTT. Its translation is CASSLGLVDTGELFF.

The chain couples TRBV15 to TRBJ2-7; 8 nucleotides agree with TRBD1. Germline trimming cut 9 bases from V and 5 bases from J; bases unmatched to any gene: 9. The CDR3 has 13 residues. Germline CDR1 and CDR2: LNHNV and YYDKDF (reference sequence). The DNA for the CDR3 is TGTGCCACAACAGACAGGGGTGTAAACGAGCAGTACTTC. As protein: CATTDRGVNEQYF.

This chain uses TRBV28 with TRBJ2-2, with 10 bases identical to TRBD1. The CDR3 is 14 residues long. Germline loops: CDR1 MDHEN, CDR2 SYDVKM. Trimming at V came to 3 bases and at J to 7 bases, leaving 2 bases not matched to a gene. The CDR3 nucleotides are TGTGCCAGCAGTTTGACAGGGGGCAGCGGGGAGCTGTTTTTT. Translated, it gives CASSLTGGSGELFF.

The CDR3 here is CASREDRGGDTEAFF. Written as DNA, the CDR3 is TGTGCCAGCAGGGAAGACAGGGGAGGGGACACTGAAGCTTTCTTT. The rearrangement uses TRBV5-4 and TRBJ1-1, with TRBD1 identical over 8 bases. Unmatched junction bases numbered 9, after V lost 5 bases and J lost 3 bases. Looked up from germline, CDR1 is SGHNT and CDR2 is YYREEE (reference sequence). This CDR3 has 15 amino acids.

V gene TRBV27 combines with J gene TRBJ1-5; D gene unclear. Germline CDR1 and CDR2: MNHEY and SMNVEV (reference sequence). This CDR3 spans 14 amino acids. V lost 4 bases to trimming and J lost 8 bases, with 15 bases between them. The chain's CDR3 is CASSYDIYNEPQHF. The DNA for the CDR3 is TGTGCCAGCAGTTACGACATCTACAACGAGCCCCAGCATTTT.

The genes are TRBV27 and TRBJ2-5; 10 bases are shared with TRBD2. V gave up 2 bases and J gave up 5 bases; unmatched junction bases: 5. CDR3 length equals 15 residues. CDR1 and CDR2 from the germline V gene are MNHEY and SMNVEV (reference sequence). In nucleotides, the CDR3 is TGTGCCAGCAGTTTAGGAGCGGGGGGGCAGGAGACCCAGTACTTC. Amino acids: CASSLGAGGQETQYF.

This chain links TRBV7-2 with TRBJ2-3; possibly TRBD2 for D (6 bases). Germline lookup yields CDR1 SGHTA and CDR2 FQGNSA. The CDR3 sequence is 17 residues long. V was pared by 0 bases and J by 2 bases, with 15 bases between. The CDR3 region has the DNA TGTGCCAGCAGCTTAGCGGAGGGATCCCGGGTCACAGATACGCAGTATTTT. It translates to CASSLAEGSRVTDTQYF.

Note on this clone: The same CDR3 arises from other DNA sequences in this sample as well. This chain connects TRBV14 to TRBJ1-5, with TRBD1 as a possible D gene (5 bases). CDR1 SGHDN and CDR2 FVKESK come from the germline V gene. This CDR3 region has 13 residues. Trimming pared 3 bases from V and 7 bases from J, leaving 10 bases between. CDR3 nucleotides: TGTGCCAGCAGCCAGGGACGTGGGCAGCCCCAGCATTTT. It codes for CASSQGRGQPQHF.

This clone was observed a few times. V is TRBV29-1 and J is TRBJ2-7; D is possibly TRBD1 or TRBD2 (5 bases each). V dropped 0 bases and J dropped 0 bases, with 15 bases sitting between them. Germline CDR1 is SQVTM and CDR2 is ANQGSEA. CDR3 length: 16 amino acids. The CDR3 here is CSVEDGLGRSSYEQYF. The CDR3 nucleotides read TGCAGCGTTGAAGATGGGCTGGGACGAAGCTCCTACGAGCAGTACTTC.

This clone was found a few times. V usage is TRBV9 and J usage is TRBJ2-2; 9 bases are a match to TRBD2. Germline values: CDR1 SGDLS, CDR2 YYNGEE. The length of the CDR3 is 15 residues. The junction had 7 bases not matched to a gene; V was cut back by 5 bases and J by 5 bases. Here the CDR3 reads CASSLSSGVTGELFF. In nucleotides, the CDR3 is TGTGCCAGCAGTCTGTCTAGCGGGGTTACCGGGGAGCTGTTTTTT.

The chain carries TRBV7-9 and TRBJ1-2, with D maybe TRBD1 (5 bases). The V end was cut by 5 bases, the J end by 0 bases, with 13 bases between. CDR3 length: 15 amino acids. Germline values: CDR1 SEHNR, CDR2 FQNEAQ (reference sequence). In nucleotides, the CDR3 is TGTGCCAGCAGCATTTCTGGGGCACCTAACTATGGCTACACCTTC. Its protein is CASSISGAPNYGYTF.